This TCR beta chain came from a study of blood T cells in healthy people across ages. A second PCR, run for roughly 7 to 12 cycles, used a sample-barcoded 5' primer plus a J-beta primer mix. One entry per CDR3 protein results from TCRdb running MiXCR on the 5' RACE reads. The sample gives 700,000 or so distinct CDR3 sequences, 20% to 25% of which show up once; approximately 20% is in the top ten. V was clipped by 5 bases and J by 4 bases, with 14 bases between them. Germline V gene sequence: CDR1 SGHTA, CDR2 FQGNSA. This CDR3 region has 14 residues. The chain is built from TRBV7-2 and TRBJ1-2; D unresolved. This TCR came from a man aged 70-80 years in good health. The sample taken for sequencing was blood. The chain's CDR3 is CASSHVRGGYGYTF. The CDR3 DNA sequence: TGTGCCAGCAGCCACGTCCGGGGTGGCTATGGCTACACCTTC.